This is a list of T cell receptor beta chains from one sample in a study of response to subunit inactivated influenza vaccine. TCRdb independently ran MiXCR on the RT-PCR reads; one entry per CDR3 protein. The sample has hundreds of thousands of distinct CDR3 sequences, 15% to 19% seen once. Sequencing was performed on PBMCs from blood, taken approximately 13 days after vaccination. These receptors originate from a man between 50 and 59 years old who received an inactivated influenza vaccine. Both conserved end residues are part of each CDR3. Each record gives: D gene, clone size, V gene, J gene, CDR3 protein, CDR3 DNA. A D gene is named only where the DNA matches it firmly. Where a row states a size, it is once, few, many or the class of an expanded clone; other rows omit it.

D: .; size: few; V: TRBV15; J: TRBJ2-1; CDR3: CATSRDRGARGLGQFF; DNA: TGTGCCACCAGCAGAGATCGGGGGGCTCGAGGCCTAGGGCAGTTCTTC
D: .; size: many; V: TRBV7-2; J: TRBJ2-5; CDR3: CASSSGGLETQYF; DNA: TGTGCCAGCAGTTCCGGGGGGCTGGAGACCCAGTACTTC
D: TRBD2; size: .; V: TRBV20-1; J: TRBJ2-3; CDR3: CSARSGRGADTQYF; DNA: TGCAGTGCCCGAAGTGGGCGGGGGGCGGATACGCAGTATTTT
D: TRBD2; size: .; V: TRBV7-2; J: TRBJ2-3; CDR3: CASRRGLAVLTDTQYF; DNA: TGTGCCAGCAGGAGGGGCCTAGCGGTCCTCACAGATACGCAGTATTTT
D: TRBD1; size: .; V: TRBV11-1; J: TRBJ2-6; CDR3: CASSSTTRGQGISGANVLTF; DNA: TGTGCCAGCAGCTCAACGACCCGGGGACAGGGTATCTCTGGGGCCAACGTCCTGACTTTC
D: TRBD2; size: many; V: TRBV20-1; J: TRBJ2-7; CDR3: CSASLAGGYEQYF; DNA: TGCAGTGCTAGCCTAGCGGGGGGCTACGAGCAGTACTTC
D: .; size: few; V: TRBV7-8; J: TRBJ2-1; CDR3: CASSPLAGTSYNEQFF; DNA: TGTGCCAGCAGCCCCCTGGCGGGGACCTCATACAATGAGCAGTTCTTC
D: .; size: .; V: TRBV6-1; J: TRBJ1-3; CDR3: CASREDSSGNTIYF; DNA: TGTGCCAGCAGAGAGGACAGCTCTGGAAACACCATATATTTT
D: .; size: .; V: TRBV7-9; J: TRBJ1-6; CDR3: CASSLSLSNNSPLHF; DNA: TGTGCCAGCAGCTTATCCCTCAGCAATAATTCACCCCTCCACTTT
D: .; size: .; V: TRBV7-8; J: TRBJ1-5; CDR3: CASSPDRNPQHF; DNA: TGTGCCAGCAGCCCCGACAGGAACCCCCAGCATTTT
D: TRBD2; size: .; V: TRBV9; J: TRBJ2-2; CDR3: CASSTHGGIGELFF; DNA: TGTGCCAGCAGCACCCACGGGGGGATCGGGGAGCTGTTTTTT
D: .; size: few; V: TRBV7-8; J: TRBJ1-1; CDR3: CASSVTGNTEAFF; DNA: TGTGCCAGCAGCGTGACAGGGAACACTGAAGCTTTCTTT
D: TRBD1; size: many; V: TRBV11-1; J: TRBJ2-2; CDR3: CASSSSVLAQGAFGELFF; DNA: TGTGCCAGCAGCTCCTCCGTGCTAGCACAGGGGGCGTTCGGGGAGCTGTTTTTT
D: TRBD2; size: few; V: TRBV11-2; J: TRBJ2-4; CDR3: CASSGIRTRGWAKNIQYF; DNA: TGTGCCAGCAGCGGTATCAGGACTAGAGGATGGGCCAAAAACATTCAGTACTTC
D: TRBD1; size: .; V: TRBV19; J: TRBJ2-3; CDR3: CASSIDGPGGRWTDTQYF; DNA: TGTGCCAGTAGTATAGATGGGCCAGGGGGACGGTGGACAGATACGCAGTATTTT
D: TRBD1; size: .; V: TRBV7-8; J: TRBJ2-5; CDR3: CARSGEDRTETQYF; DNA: TGTGCCAGGAGCGGAGAGGACAGGACGGAGACCCAGTACTTC
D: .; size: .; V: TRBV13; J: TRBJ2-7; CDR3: CASSLGRNDEQYF; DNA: TGTGCCAGCAGCTTAGGCCGAAATGACGAGCAGTACTTC
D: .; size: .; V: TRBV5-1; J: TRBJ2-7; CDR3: CASSPDVSYEQYF; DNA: TGCGCCAGCAGCCCGGACGTCTCCTACGAGCAGTACTTC
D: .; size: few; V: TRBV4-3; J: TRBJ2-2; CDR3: CASSLKEYTGELFF; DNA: TGCGCCAGCAGCCTAAAGGAGTACACCGGGGAGCTGTTTTTT
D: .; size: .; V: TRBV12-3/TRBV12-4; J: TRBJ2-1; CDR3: CASRSALSYNEQFF; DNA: TGTGCCAGCAGAAGCGCCCTCTCCTACAATGAGCAGTTCTTC
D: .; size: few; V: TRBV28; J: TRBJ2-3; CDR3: CASSTRLTDTQYF; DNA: TGTGCCAGCAGCACTAGGCTCACAGATACGCAGTATTTT
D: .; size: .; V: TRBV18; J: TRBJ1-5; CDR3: CASSPDQNQPQHF; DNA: TGTGCCAGCTCACCTGACCAGAATCAGCCCCAGCATTTT
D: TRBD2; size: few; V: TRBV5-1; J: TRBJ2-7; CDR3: CASSLAASGSHEQYF; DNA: TGCGCCAGCAGCTTGGCCGCTAGCGGGAGCCACGAGCAGTACTTC
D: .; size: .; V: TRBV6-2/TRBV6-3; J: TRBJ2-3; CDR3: CASSYEGVTGGHTHTLADTQYF; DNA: TGTGCCAGCAGTTACGAAGGGGTGACAGGAGGACACACTCACACTTTGGCAGATACGCAGTATTTT
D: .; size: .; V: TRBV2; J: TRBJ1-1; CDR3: CASSTGENTEAFF; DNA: TGTGCCAGCAGTACGGGGGAGAACACTGAAGCTTTCTTT
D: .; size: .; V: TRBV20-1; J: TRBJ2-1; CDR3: CSARGRGSYNEQFF; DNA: TGCAGTGCTAGAGGTCGGGGGTCTTACAATGAGCAGTTCTTC
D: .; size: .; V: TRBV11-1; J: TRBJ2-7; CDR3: CASSLVVTSHPLSYHEQYF; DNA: TGTGCCAGCAGCTTAGTTGTTACGTCTCACCCCCTGTCCTACCACGAGCAGTACTTC
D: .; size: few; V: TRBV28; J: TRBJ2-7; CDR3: CASRDGAYEQYF; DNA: TGTGCCAGCCGGGACGGAGCCTACGAGCAGTACTTC
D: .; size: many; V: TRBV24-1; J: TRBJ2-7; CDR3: CATSLGGEQYF; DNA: TGTGCCACCTCATTAGGGGGCGAGCAGTACTTC
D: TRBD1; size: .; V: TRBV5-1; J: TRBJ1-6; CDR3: CASSLEHRGRNSPLHF; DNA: TGCGCCAGCAGCTTGGAGCACAGGGGTAGAAATTCACCCCTCCACTTT
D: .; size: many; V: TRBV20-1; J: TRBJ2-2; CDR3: CSARSSGIDTGELFF; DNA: TGCAGTGCCCGATCCAGCGGAATCGACACCGGGGAGCTGTTTTTT
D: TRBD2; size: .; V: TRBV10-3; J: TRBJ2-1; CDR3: CAISQGLAGVGQQFF; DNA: TGTGCCATCAGCCAGGGACTAGCGGGGGTTGGCCAGCAGTTCTTC
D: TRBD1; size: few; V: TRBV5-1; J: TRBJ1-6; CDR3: CASSIGGQGNSPLHF; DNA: TGCGCCAGCAGCATCGGGGGACAGGGGAATTCACCCCTCCACTTT
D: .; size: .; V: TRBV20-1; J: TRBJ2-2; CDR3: CSARVGRANTGELFF; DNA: TGCAGTGCTAGAGTCGGGCGCGCGAACACCGGGGAGCTGTTTTTT
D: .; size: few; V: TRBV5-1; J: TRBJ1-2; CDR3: CASSAGADGYTF; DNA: TGCGCCAGCAGCGCAGGGGCGGATGGCTACACCTTC
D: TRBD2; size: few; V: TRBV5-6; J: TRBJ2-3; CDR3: CASSLSLAGGFATDTQYF; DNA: TGTGCCAGCAGCTTATCACTAGCGGGGGGATTTGCAACAGATACGCAGTATTTT
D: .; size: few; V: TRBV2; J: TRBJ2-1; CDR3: CASSALGGAANEQFF; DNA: TGTGCCAGCAGTGCTCTTGGGGGGGCCGCCAATGAGCAGTTCTTC
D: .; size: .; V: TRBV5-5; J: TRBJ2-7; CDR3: CASSLGPEFSYEQYF; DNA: TGTGCCAGCAGCTTGGGACCAGAATTCTCCTACGAGCAGTACTTC
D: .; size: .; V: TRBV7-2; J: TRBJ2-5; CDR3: CASSLMDAGGTQYF; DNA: TGTGCCAGCAGCTTAATGGATGCGGGTGGGACCCAGTACTTC
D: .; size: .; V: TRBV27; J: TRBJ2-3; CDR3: CATRTASTDTQYF; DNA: TGTGCCACCCGGACAGCTAGCACAGATACGCAGTATTTT
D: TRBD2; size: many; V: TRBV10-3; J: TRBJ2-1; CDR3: CAISPPGRDEQFF; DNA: TGTGCCATCAGTCCCCCGGGGAGGGATGAGCAGTTCTTC
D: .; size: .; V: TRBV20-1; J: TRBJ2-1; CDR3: CSARNQGGALGYNEQFF; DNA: TGCAGTGCTAGAAATCAAGGTGGGGCATTAGGCTACAATGAGCAGTTCTTC
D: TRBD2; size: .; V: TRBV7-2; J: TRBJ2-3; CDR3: CASSLVAGVKDTQYF; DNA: TGTGCCAGCAGCTTAGTTGCGGGGGTCAAAGATACGCAGTATTTT
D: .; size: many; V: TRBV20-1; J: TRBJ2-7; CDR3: CSAREGWDSYEQYF; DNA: TGCAGTGCTAGAGAAGGTTGGGACTCCTACGAGCAGTACTTC
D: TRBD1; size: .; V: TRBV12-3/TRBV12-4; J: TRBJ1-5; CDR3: CASRQGGNQPQHF; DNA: TGTGCCAGCCGACAGGGGGGCAATCAGCCCCAGCATTTT
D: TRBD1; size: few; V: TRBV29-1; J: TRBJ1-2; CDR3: CSVGTGNNYGYTF; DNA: TGCAGCGTCGGGACAGGGAACAACTATGGCTACACCTTC